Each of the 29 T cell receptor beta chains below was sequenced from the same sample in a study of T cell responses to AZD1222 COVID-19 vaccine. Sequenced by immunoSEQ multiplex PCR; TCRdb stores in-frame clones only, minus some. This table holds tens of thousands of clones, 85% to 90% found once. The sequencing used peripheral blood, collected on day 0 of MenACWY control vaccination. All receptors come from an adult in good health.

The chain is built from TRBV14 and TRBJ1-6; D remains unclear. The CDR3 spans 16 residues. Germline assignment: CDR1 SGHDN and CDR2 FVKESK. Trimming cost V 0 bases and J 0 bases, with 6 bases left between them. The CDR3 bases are TGTGCCAGCAGCCAAGACGGTGGCTCCTATAATTCACCCCTCCACTTT. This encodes CASSQDGGSYNSPLHF.

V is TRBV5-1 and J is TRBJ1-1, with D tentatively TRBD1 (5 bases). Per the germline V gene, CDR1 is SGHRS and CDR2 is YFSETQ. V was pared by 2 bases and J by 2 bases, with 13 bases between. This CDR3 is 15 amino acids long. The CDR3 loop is CASSFTGRGNTEAFF. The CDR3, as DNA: TGCGCCAGCAGCTTCACGGGGAGGGGTAACACTGAAGCTTTCTTT.

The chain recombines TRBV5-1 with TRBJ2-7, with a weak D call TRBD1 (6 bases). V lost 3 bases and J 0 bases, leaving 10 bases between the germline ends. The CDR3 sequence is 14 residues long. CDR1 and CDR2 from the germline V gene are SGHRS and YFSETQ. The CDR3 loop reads CASSSQGISYEQYF. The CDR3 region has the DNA TGCGCCAGCAGCTCACAGGGTATCTCCTACGAGCAGTACTTC.

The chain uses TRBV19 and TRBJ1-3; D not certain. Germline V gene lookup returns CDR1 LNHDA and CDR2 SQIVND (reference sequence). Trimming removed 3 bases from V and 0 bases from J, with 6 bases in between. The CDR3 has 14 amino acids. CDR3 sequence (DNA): TGTGCCAGTAGTATCCTGTCCTCTGGAAACACCATATATTTT. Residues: CASSILSSGNTIYF.

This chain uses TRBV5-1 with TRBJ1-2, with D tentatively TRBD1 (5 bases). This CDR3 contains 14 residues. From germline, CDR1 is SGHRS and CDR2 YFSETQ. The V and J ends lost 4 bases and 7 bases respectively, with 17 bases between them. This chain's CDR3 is CASSPSGGEAGYTF. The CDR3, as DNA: TGCGCCAGCAGCCCCAGCGGGGGAGAGGCTGGCTACACCTTC.

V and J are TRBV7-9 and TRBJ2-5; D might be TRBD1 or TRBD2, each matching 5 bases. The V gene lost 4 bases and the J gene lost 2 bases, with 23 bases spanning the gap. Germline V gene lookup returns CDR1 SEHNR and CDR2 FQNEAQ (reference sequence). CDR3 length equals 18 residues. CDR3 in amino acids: CASSSRLGVRPSQETQYF. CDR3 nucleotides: TGTGCCAGCAGCTCCCGGTTGGGGGTACGCCCCTCACAAGAGACCCAGTACTTC.

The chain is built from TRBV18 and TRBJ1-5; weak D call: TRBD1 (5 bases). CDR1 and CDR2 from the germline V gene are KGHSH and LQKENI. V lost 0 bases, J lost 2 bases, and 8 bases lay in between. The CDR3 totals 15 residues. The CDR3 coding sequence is TGTGCCAGCTCACCACCGTGGGGGGGCAATCAGCCCCAGCATTTT. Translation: CASSPPWGGNQPQHF. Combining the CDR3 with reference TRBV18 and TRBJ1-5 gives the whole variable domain NAGVMQNPRHLVRRRGQEARLRCSPMKGHSHVYWYRQLPEEGLKFMVYLQKENIIDESGMPKERFSAEFPKEGPSILRIQQVVRGDSAAYFCASSPPWGGNQPQHFGDGTRLSIL.

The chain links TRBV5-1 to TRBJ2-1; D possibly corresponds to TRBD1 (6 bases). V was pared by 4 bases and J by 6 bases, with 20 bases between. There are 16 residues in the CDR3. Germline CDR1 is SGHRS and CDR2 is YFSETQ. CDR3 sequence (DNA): TGCGCCAGCAGCCTTACACCCCTGACAGGAGGCAATGAGCAGTTCTTC. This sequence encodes CASSLTPLTGGNEQFF.

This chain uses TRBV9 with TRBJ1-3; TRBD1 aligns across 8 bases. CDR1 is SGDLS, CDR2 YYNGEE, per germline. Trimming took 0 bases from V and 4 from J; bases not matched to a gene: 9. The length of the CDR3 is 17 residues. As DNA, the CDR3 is TGTGCCAGCAGCGTAGAAGCTACAGGGGGTCAAGGAAACACCATATATTTT. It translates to CASSVEATGGQGNTIYF.

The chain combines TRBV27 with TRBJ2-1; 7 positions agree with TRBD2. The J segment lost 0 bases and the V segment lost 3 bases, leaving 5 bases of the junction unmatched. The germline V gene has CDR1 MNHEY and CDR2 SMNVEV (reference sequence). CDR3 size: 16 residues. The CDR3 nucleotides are TGTGCCAGCAGTTTGGCGGGAGCCATCTCCTACAATGAGCAGTTCTTC. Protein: CASSLAGAISYNEQFF.

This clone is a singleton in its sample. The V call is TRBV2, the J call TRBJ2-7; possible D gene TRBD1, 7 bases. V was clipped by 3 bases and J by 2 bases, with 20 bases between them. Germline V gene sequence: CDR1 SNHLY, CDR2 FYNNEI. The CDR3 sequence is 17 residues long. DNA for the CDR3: TGTGCCAGCAGTGAGGGGGGACAGCGCCCTCCCCCCTACGAGCAGTACTTC. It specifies CASSEGGQRPPPYEQYF.

The chain's CDR3 is CASSSRTGTSGYRETQYF. The CDR3 DNA reads as TGTGCCAGCAGCTCGAGAACCGGGACTAGCGGTTACAGGGAGACCCAGTACTTC. The chain uses TRBV11-2 and TRBJ2-5; 11 bases align to TRBD2. The CDR3 contains 18 residues. V lost 4 bases and J lost 5; bases outside the gene matches: 15. Germline V gives CDR1 SGHAT, CDR2 FQNNGV.

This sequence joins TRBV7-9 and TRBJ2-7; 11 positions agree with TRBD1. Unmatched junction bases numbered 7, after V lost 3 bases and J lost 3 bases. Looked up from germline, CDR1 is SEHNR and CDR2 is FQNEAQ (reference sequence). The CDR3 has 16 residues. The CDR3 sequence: CASSFASGTGGYEQYF. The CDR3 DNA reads TGTGCCAGCAGCTTCGCCTCCGGGACAGGGGGCTACGAGCAGTACTTC.

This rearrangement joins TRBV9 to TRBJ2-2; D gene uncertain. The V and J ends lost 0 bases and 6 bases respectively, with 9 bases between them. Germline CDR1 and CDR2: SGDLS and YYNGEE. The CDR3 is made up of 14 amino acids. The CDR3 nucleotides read TGTGCCAGCAGCGTAGCTAATTTGCCCGGGGAGCTGTTTTTT. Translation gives CASSVANLPGELFF.

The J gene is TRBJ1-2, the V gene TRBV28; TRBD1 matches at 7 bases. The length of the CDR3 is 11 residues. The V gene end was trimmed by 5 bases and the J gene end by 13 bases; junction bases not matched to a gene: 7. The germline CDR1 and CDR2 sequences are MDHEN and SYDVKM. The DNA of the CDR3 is TGTGCCAGCAGTCTAGGACAGGCCCCCACCTTC. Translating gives CASSLGQAPTF.

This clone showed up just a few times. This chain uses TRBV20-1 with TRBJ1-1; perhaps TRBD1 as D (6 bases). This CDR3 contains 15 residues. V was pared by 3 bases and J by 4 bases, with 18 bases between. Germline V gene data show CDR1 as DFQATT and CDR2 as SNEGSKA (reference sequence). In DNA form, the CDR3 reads TGCAGTGCTAGTGGAGGCAGGGGCGAGGGCACTGAAGCTTTCTTT. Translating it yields CSASGGRGEGTEAFF.

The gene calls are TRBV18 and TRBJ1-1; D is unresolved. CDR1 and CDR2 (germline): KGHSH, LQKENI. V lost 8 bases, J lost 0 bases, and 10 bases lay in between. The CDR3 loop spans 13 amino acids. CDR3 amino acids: CASALSMNTEAFF. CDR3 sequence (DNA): TGTGCCAGCGCCCTGTCTATGAACACTGAAGCTTTCTTT.

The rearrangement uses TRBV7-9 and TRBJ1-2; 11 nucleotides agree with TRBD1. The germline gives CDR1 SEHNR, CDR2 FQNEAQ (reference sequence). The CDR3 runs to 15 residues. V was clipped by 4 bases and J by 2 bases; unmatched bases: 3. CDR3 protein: CASSWGQGGNYGYTF. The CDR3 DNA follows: TGTGCCAGCAGCTGGGGACAGGGGGGAAACTATGGCTACACCTTC.

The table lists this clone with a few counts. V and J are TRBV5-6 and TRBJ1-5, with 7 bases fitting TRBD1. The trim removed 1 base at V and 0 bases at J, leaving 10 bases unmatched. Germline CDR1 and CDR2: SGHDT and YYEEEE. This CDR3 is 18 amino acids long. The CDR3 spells CASSLFEGQKDSNQPQHF. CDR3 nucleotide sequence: TGTGCCAGCAGCTTGTTCGAGGGACAGAAAGATAGCAATCAGCCCCAGCATTTT.

The CDR3 is CASKFPSGDNEQFF. CDR3 nucleotide sequence: TGTGCCAGCAAATTTCCATCCGGGGACAATGAGCAGTTCTTC. The chain recombines TRBV27 with TRBJ2-1; TRBD2 is a possible D gene (5 bases). The ends were cut back, 7 bases at V and 5 bases at J, with 15 bases in the middle. From germline, CDR1 is MNHEY and CDR2 SMNVEV (reference sequence). The CDR3 extends over 14 amino acids.

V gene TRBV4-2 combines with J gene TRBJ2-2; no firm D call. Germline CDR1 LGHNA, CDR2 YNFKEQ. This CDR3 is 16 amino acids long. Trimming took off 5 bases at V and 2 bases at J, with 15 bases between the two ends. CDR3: CASSVEPGQNTGELFF. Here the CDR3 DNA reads TGTGCCAGCAGCGTGGAGCCGGGCCAAAACACCGGGGAGCTGTTTTTT.

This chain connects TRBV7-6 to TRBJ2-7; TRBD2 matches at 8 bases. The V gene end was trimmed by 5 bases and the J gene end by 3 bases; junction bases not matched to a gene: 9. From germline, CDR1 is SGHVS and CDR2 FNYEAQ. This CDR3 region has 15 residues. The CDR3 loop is CASSLRGLAVYEQYF. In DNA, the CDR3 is TGTGCCAGCAGCCTAAGAGGACTAGCAGTCTACGAGCAGTACTTC. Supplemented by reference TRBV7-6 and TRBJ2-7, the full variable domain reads GAGVSQSPRYKVTKRGQDVALRCDPISGHVSLYWYRQALGQGPEFLTYFNYEAQQDKSGLPNDRFSAERPEGSISTLTIQRTEQRDSAMYRCASSLRGLAVYEQYFGPGTRLTVT.

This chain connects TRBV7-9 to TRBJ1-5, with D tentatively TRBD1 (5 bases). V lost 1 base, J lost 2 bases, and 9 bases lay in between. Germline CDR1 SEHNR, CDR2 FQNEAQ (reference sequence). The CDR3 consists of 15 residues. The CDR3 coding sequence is TGTGCCAGCAGCTTAGGACAGTCGGGCAATCAGCCCCAGCATTTT. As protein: CASSLGQSGNQPQHF. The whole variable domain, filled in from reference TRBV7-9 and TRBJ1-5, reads DTGVSQNPRHKITKRGQNVTFRCDPISEHNRLYWYRQTLGQGPEFLTYFQNEAQLEKSRLLSDRFSAERPKGSFSTLEIQRTEQGDSAMYLCASSLGQSGNQPQHFGDGTRLSIL.

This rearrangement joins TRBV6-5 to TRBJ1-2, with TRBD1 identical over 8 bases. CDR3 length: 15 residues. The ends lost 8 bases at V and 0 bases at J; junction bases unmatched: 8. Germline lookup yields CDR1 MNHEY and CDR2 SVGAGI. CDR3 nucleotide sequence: TGTGCCAGCCACGCCGGACAGGGCGCTAACTATGGCTACACCTTC. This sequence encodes CASHAGQGANYGYTF.

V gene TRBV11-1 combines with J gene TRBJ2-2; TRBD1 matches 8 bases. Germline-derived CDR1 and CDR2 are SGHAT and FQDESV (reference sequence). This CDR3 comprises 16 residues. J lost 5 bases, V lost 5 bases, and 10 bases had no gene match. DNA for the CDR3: TGTGCCAGCAGCCCAACAGGGGGGCTAAGTACCGGGGAGCTGTTTTTT. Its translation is CASSPTGGLSTGELFF.

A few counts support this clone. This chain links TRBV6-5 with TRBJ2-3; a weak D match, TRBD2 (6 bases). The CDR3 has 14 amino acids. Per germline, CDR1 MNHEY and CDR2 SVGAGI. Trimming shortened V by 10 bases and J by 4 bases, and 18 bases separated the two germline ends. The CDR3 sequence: CATKGSREADTQYF. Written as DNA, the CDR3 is TGTGCCACCAAGGGGTCTAGGGAGGCAGATACGCAGTATTTT.

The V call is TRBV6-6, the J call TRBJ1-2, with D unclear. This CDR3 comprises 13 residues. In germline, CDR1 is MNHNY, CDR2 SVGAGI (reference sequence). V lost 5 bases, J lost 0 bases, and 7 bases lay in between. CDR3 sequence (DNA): TGTGCCAGCAGTCCTGGAACTAACTATGGCTACACCTTC. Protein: CASSPGTNYGYTF.

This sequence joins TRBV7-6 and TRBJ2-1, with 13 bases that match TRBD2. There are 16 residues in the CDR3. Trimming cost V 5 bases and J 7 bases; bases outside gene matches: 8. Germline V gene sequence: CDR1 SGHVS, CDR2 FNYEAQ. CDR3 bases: TGTGCCAGCAGCCCTAGGACTAGCGGGAGTGGGAATGAGCAGTTCTTC. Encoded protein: CASSPRTSGSGNEQFF.

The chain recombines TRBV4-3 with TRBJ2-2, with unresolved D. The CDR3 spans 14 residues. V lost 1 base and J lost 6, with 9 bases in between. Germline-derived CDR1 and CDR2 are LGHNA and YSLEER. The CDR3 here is CASSQAPGPGELFF. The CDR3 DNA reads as TGCGCCAGCAGCCAAGCTCCCGGTCCCGGGGAGCTGTTTTTT.